Presented here are 17 T cell receptor beta chains from one specimen sequenced in a study of blood T cell repertoires in COVID-19. Profiling relied on immunoSEQ multiplex PCR, and the TCRdb table lists in-frame clones only, not all of them. The sample carries some 290,000 clones, 88% recorded once. The sample consisted of peripheral blood. Every receptor here comes from a woman aged 25-40 years with COVID-19, enrolled during active disease.

The rearrangement uses TRBV6-5 and TRBJ2-1; the match to TRBD2 covers 7 bases. Germline V lookup: CDR1 MNHEY, CDR2 SVGAGI. The CDR3 sequence is 13 residues long. After removal of 7 bases from V and 7 bases from J, the junction contained 7 bases not matched to a gene. The CDR3 spells CASTFRRGNEQFF. CDR3 DNA: TGTGCCAGCACCTTCAGGCGGGGGAATGAGCAGTTCTTC.

There are a few counts of this clone. This chain connects TRBV19 to TRBJ1-1, with 7 bases identical to TRBD1. This CDR3 contains 14 residues. CDR1 is LNHDA, CDR2 SQIVND, per germline (reference sequence). Germline trimming cut 5 bases from V and 3 bases from J; bases unmatched to any gene: 6. The CDR3 region is CASSLEGAYTEAFF. CDR3 coding DNA: TGTGCCAGTAGTTTGGAGGGGGCGTACACTGAAGCTTTCTTT.

The genes are TRBV19 and TRBJ2-1; D unresolved. Trimming cost V 5 bases and J 5 bases, with 13 bases left between them. The CDR3 is 14 residues long. Looked up from germline, CDR1 is LNHDA and CDR2 is SQIVND (reference sequence). CDR3 nucleotides: TGTGCCAGTAGTTGGTTAGCAGCTAACAATGAGCAGTTCTTC. Its protein product is CASSWLAANNEQFF.

V is TRBV30 and J is TRBJ1-5; TRBD1 matches 7 bases. The CDR3 loop spans 13 amino acids. V shed 4 bases and J 7 bases; nucleotides not matched to a gene: 7. Germline CDR1 GTSNPN, CDR2 SVGIG (reference sequence). CDR3 in DNA: TGTGCCTGGACCCCTTCAGGGGGGCAGCCCCAGCATTTT. This codes for CAWTPSGGQPQHF.

This clone was recorded once. The chain carries TRBV7-9 and TRBJ1-1, with 9 bases that match TRBD1. The CDR3 covers 14 residues. V trimming: 4 bases; J trimming: 4 bases; junction bases outside the gene matches: 4. Germline CDR1 reads SEHNR; CDR2 reads FQNEAQ (reference sequence). The DNA of the CDR3 is TGTGCCAGCAGCTGGGACAGGGTGAGCACTGAAGCTTTCTTT. Translating gives CASSWDRVSTEAFF.

CDR3 nucleotides: TGTGCTAGTGGTCCCGGAGGGGTGAGAACTGAAGCTTTCTTT. Its protein is CASGPGGVRTEAFF. The chain recombines TRBV12-5 with TRBJ1-1, with D maybe TRBD1 (5 bases). CDR1 and CDR2 from the germline V gene are LGHNT and FRNRAP. The V end lost 5 bases, the J end lost 5 bases, and 15 bases lay between the germline ends. The CDR3 consists of 14 residues. Together with reference TRBV12-5 and TRBJ1-1, the CDR3 gives the full variable domain: DARVTQTPRHKVTEMGQEVTMRCQPILGHNTVFWYRQTMMQGLELLAYFRNRAPLDDSGMPKDRFSAEMPDATLATLKIQPSEPRDSAVYFCASGPGGVRTEAFFGQGTRLTVV.

The chain joins TRBV7-8 to TRBJ2-3; 11 nucleotides align to TRBD2. With V trimmed by 4 bases and J by 1 base, 4 bases remained unmatched. This CDR3 spans 16 amino acids. Germline CDR1 is SGHVS and CDR2 is FQNEAQ. The CDR3 reads CASSYGLAGRTDTQYF. The CDR3 region has the DNA TGTGCCAGCAGCTACGGACTAGCGGGCCGCACAGATACGCAGTATTTT.

This chain uses TRBV19 with TRBJ1-1; 7 bases fit TRBD1. CDR1 and CDR2 (germline): LNHDA, SQIVND (reference sequence). The CDR3 runs 14 residues. The junction had 9 bases not matched to a gene; V was cut back by 6 bases and J by 5 bases. The CDR3 sequence: CASSPGQVGTEAFF. The DNA of the CDR3 is TGTGCCAGTAGCCCCGGACAGGTGGGAACTGAAGCTTTCTTT.

This rearrangement joins TRBV30 to TRBJ1-5; TRBD1 matches 7 bases. Looked up from germline, CDR1 is GTSNPN and CDR2 is SVGIG (reference sequence). J lost 4 bases, V lost 1 base, and 4 bases had no gene match. This CDR3 region has 14 residues. CDR3 sequence: CAWSADRRNQPQHF. CDR3 coding DNA: TGTGCCTGGAGTGCGGACAGGAGAAATCAGCCCCAGCATTTT.

As DNA, the CDR3 is TGTGCCAGCAGTCCGACAGAAACAGGGGCCACCGGGGAGCTGTTTTTT. This codes for CASSPTETGATGELFF. The chain recombines TRBV6-2 or TRBV6-3 with TRBJ2-2; 7 bases map to TRBD1. CDR1 is MNHEY, CDR2 SVGEGT, per germline. Trimming removed 5 bases from V and 4 bases from J; junction bases left unmatched: 10. The CDR3 runs to 16 residues.

The CDR3 sequence is CASSETYTGDWAGELFF. The CDR3 nucleotides read TGTGCCAGCAGTGAAACGTATACAGGGGATTGGGCCGGGGAGCTGTTTTTT. V is TRBV2 and J is TRBJ2-2; TRBD1 aligns across 7 bases. CDR1 is SNHLY and CDR2 is FYNNEI in the germline V gene. V gave up 2 bases and J gave up 6 bases; unmatched junction bases: 12. CDR3 length: 17 residues. Drawing the rest from reference TRBV2 and TRBJ2-2, the complete variable domain is EPEVTQTPSHQVTQMGQEVILRCVPISNHLYFYWYRQILGQKVEFLVSFYNNEISEKSEIFDDQFSVERPDGSNFTLKIRSTKLEDSAMYFCASSETYTGDWAGELFFGEGSRLTVL.

The J gene is TRBJ2-1, the V gene TRBV28, with 11 bases matching TRBD2. The CDR3 has 16 amino acids. From germline, CDR1 is MDHEN and CDR2 SYDVKM. Unmatched junction bases numbered 4, after V lost 6 bases and J lost 0 bases. Here the CDR3 reads CASRPSGRSSYNEQFF. As DNA, the CDR3 is TGTGCCAGCAGGCCTAGCGGGAGGAGCTCCTACAATGAGCAGTTCTTC.

J is TRBJ2-2 and V is TRBV21-1; the table's TRBD1 call for D was not verified on the DNA. TRBV21-1 constitutes a pseudogene. CDR3 size: 16 residues. The CDR3 sequence is CASSNGQGARAGELFF. DNA of the CDR3: TGTGCCAGCAGCAATGGACAGGGGGCTAGAGCCGGGGAGCTGTTTTTT.

The chain employs TRBV28 and TRBJ1-1; 10 positions agree with TRBD1. Germline loops: CDR1 MDHEN, CDR2 SYDVKM. The V segment lost 5 bases and the J segment 4 bases; nucleotides outside the gene matches: 7. The CDR3 runs to 15 residues. As DNA, the CDR3 is TGTGCCAGCAGTCTCGGGACAGGGGTGGCCACTGAAGCTTTCTTT. Protein: CASSLGTGVATEAFF. The whole variable domain, remainder taken from reference TRBV28 and TRBJ1-1, is DVKVTQSSRYLVKRTGEKVFLECVQDMDHENMFWYRQDPGLGLRLIYFSYDVKMKEKGDIPEGYSVSREKKERFSLILESASTNQTSMYLCASSLGTGVATEAFFGQGTRLTVV.

This clone was found a few times. The chain carries TRBV2 and TRBJ1-5, with 10 bases identical to TRBD1. The V gene end was trimmed by 6 bases and the J gene end by 5 bases; junction bases not matched to a gene: 7. CDR3 length equals 15 residues. CDR1 SNHLY and CDR2 FYNNEI come from the germline V gene. The CDR3 DNA reads TGTGCCAGCAGCCAAAGGACAGGGGGTGATCAGCCCCAGCATTTT. Amino acid sequence: CASSQRTGGDQPQHF.

This sequence joins TRBV6-5 and TRBJ2-7; no clear D gene. The CDR3 is 14 residues long. Trimming took 2 bases from V and 3 from J, leaving 11 bases between them. Germline lookup yields CDR1 MNHEY and CDR2 SVGAGI. In DNA, the CDR3 is TGTGCCAGCAGTTACCATTCTAACAGCTACGAGCAGTACTTC. Translated, it gives CASSYHSNSYEQYF.

This clone was recorded once. The CDR3 spells CAWMLAGSLYEQYF. DNA of the CDR3: TGTGCCTGGATGTTGGCGGGATCTCTCTACGAGCAGTACTTC. The chain links TRBV30 to TRBJ2-7, with D maybe TRBD2 (6 bases). The V gene lost 4 bases and the J gene lost 3 bases, with 16 bases spanning the gap. Germline-derived CDR1 and CDR2 are GTSNPN and SVGIG (reference sequence). The CDR3 runs to 14 residues.